This entry is about one T cell receptor beta chain. As yet, its antigen is unknown. This CDR3 is 12 amino acids long. V shed 7 bases and J shed 3 bases, with 9 bases lying between them. From germline, CDR1 is MNHNS and CDR2 SASEGT. Some clones are missing from TCRdb's copy, which holds only in-frame ones; the method was immunoSEQ multiplex PCR. The sample includes tens of thousands of clones, roughly 80% of them seen just once. This record belongs to a study of memory CD4+ T cells and cytomegalovirus serostatus. Study context: Healthy Belgian adult donors included about nine CMV-positive and more than 20 CMV-negative people.

Study-wide results and limits: Median bootstrapped AUC for CMV status was just over 0.94 originally, 0.75 to 0.91 US-trained. Of 150 to 200 reported CMV TCRbeta sequences, about 70 were found in memory CD4+ repertoires.

The sort gate was single viable CD3+CD4+CD8-CD45RO+ cells for memory CD4+ T cells. The rearrangement uses TRBV6-1 and TRBJ1-2; D unresolved. The receptor was isolated from an adult in good health and CMV-seronegative. Sequencing was performed on memory CD4+ T cells from blood. CDR3 sequence: CASKRLDYGYTF. The CDR3 bases are TGTGCCAGCAAGCGTTTAGACTATGGCTACACCTTC.